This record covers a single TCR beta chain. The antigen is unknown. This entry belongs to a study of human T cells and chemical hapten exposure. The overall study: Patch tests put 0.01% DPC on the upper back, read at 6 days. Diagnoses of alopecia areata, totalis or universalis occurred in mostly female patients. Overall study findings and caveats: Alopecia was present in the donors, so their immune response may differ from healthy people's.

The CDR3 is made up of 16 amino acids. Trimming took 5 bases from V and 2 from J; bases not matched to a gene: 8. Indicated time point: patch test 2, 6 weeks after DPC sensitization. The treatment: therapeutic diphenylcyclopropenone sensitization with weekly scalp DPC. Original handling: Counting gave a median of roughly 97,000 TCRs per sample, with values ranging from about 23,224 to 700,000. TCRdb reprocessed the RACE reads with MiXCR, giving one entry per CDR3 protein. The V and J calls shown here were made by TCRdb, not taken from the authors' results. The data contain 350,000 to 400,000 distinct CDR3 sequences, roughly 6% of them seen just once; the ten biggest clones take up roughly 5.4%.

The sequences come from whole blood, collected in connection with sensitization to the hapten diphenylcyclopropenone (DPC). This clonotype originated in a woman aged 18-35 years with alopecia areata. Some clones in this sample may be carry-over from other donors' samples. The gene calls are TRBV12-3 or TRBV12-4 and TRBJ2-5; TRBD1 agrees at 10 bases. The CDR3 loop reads CASSPGTGVLQETQYF. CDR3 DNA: TGTGCCAGCAGTCCCGGGACAGGGGTCTTACAAGAGACCCAGTACTTC.